One and the same sample provided the 12 T cell receptor beta chains below, sequenced in a study of blood T cells in healthy people across ages. Primers used in a second PCR of roughly 7 to 12 cycles were a sample-barcoded 5' primer and a J-beta primer mix. MiXCR was run by TCRdb on the 5' RACE reads, yielding one entry per CDR3 protein. Of 700,000 or so distinct CDR3 sequences in the sample, around 41% are singletons; the top ten hold around 32%. Input material: blood. Receptors were obtained from a man aged 80 or over in good health.

The chain has TRBV20-1 and TRBJ1-2; D call uncertain. The V and J ends lost 3 bases and 4 bases respectively, with 9 bases between them. This CDR3 has 12 amino acids. The germline V gene has CDR1 DFQATT and CDR2 SNEGSKA (reference sequence). DNA of the CDR3: TGCAGTGCTAGGACTTACTCCTATGGCTACACCTTC. Its translation is CSARTYSYGYTF.

There are many counts of this clonotype. The chain joins TRBV10-3 to TRBJ2-6; 10 bases fit TRBD1. Germline loops: CDR1 ENHRY, CDR2 SYGVKD. The CDR3 runs to 17 residues. V trimming: 6 bases; J trimming: 3 bases; junction bases outside the gene matches: 8. CDR3 sequence: CAIRPGQGLSGANVLTF. CDR3 nucleotides: TGTGCCATCAGGCCGGGACAGGGGTTAAGTGGGGCCAACGTCCTGACTTTC.

The V gene is TRBV7-6, the J gene TRBJ2-1; 8 nucleotides align to TRBD2. Per the germline V gene, CDR1 is SGHVS and CDR2 is FNYEAQ. The CDR3 consists of 15 residues. V was pared by 5 bases and J by 6 bases, with 9 bases of the junction left unmatched. CDR3 in DNA: TGTGCCAGCAGCCCGGACCTACTAGCGGCCAATGAGCAGTTCTTC. Protein sequence: CASSPDLLAANEQFF. The full variable domain, with the rest looked up from reference TRBV7-6 and TRBJ2-1, is GAGVSQSPRYKVTKRGQDVALRCDPISGHVSLYWYRQALGQGPEFLTYFNYEAQQDKSGLPNDRFSAERPEGSISTLTIQRTEQRDSAMYRCASSPDLLAANEQFFGPGTRLTVL.

V usage is TRBV20-1 and J usage is TRBJ2-7, with 10 nucleotides matching TRBD1. V shed 1 base, J shed 6 bases, and the junction held 9 bases outside the gene matches. This CDR3 is 15 amino acids long. Germline V lookup: CDR1 DFQATT, CDR2 SNEGSKA (reference sequence). This chain's CDR3 is CSARGVGGQGFEQYF. CDR3 sequence (DNA): TGCAGTGCTAGAGGTGTCGGGGGACAGGGGTTCGAGCAGTACTTC.

About this clonotype: The junction differs from germline at one of its ends, possibly a read error. J is TRBJ1-2 and V is TRBV6-2 or TRBV6-3; 8 positions agree with TRBD1. The CDR3 spans 13 residues. Germline V gives CDR1 MNHEY, CDR2 SVGEGT. Here the CDR3 reads CAGSSGQVYGYTF. CDR3 bases: TGTGCCGGCAGCTCGGGACAGGTATATGGCTACACCTTC.

This clonotype showed up just a few times. CDR3 nucleotide sequence: TGCAGTGCTGCCCCAGGGGACACTGAAGCTTTCTTT. This sequence encodes CSAAPGDTEAFF. The chain employs TRBV20-1 and TRBJ1-1; a weak D match, TRBD1 (6 bases). This CDR3 region has 12 residues. Germline CDR1 is DFQATT and CDR2 is SNEGSKA (reference sequence). V was cut by 5 bases and J by 3 bases, with 10 bases left in between.

The J gene is TRBJ2-3, the V gene TRBV3-1; 12 bases fit TRBD2. This CDR3 region has 16 residues. Germline V lookup: CDR1 LGHDT, CDR2 YNNKEL (reference sequence). With 3 bases clipped from V and 4 bases from J, the junction kept 5 bases outside the gene matches. CDR3 DNA: TGTGCCAGCAGCCAGAACGGACTAGCGGGGCCAGATACGCAGTATTTT. Amino acid sequence: CASSQNGLAGPDTQYF.

V is TRBV6-2 or TRBV6-3 and J is TRBJ1-2; D perhaps matches TRBD1 (5 bases). The CDR3 consists of 13 residues. V was trimmed by 7 bases and J by 7 bases, leaving 16 bases between them. Looked up from germline, CDR1 is MNHEY and CDR2 is SVGEGT. The CDR3 nucleotides are TGTGCCAGCACCCTGGGGCCGGGAGGTGGCTACACCTTC. Residues: CASTLGPGGGYTF.

This clonotype has just a few counts. The chain carries TRBV3-1 and TRBJ2-5; 13 nucleotides match TRBD2. Germline V gene sequence: CDR1 LGHDT, CDR2 YNNKEL (reference sequence). V lost 0 bases and J lost 9; bases outside the gene matches: 7. The CDR3 is made up of 16 amino acids. The chain's CDR3 is CASSQEGLAGLGAQYF. In DNA form, the CDR3 reads TGTGCCAGCAGCCAAGAGGGACTAGCGGGGTTGGGTGCCCAGTACTTC.

The J gene is TRBJ2-3, the V gene TRBV6-5; D gene unclear. Trimming took 5 bases from V and 0 from J, leaving 12 bases between them. Germline assignment: CDR1 MNHEY and CDR2 SVGAGI. The CDR3 is 15 residues long. The CDR3 spells CASSKVRTSTDTQYF. As DNA, the CDR3 is TGTGCCAGCAGTAAGGTCCGGACGAGCACAGATACGCAGTATTTT.

About this clonotype: Compared with germline, one end of the junction differs, possibly owing to a read error. The gene calls are TRBV20-1 and TRBJ1-2; no clear D gene. CDR1 and CDR2 (germline): DFQATT, SNEGSKA (reference sequence). The CDR3 is made up of 12 amino acids. CDR3: CRARPGNYGYTF. The CDR3 DNA sequence: TGCCGTGCTAGACCGGGGAACTATGGCTACACCTTC.

The gene calls are TRBV7-9 and TRBJ1-1, with 7 positions matching TRBD1. This CDR3 is built from 16 residues. The germline V gene has CDR1 SEHNR and CDR2 FQNEAQ (reference sequence). V trimming: 0 bases; J trimming: 5 bases; junction bases outside the gene matches: 9. CDR3 DNA sequence: TGTGCCAGCAGCTTAGCAACGGGAGGGGGCGATACTGAAGCTTTCTTT. Amino acids: CASSLATGGGDTEAFF.